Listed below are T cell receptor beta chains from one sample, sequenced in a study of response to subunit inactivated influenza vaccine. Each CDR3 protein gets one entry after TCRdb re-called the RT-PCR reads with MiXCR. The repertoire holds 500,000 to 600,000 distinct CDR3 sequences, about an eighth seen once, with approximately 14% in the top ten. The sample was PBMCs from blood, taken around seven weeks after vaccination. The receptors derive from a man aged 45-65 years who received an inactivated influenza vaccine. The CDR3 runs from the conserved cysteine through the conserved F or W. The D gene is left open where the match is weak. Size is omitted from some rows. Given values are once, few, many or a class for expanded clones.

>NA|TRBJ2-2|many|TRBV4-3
TGCGCCAGCAGCCAAGATGCAGGGACCGGGGAGCTGTTTTTT
CASSQDAGTGELFF
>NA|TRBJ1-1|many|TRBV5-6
TGTGCCAGCAGCCGAGGCAGGGCGAACACTGAAGCTTTCTTT
CASSRGRANTEAFF
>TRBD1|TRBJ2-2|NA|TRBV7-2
TGTGCCAGCGGGGGACAGAACACCGGGGAGCTGTTCTTT
CASGGQNTGELFF
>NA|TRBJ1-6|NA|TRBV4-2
TGTGCCAGCAGCCAAGATAGGCCGGCAGGGCTTAATTCACCCCTCCACTTT
CASSQDRPAGLNSPLHF
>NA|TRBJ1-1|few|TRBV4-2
TGTGCCAGCAGCCAAGAGCGGTTTCGAATGAACACTGAAGCTTTCTTT
CASSQERFRMNTEAFF
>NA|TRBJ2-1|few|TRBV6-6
TGTGCCAGCAGTTACTCAGGACGGCAGTTCTTC
CASSYSGRQFF
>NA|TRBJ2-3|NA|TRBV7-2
TGTGCCAGCAGCGTGGGGAGAGAGACAGATACGCAGTATTTT
CASSVGRETDTQYF
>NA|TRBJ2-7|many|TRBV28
TGTGCCAGCAGTTCGCCGACTACCCGCTCCTACGAGCAGTACTTC
CASSSPTTRSYEQYF
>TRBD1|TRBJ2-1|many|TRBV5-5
TGTGCCAGCAGCTCGGCCCCGACAGGGGACAATGAGCAGTTCTTC
CASSSAPTGDNEQFF
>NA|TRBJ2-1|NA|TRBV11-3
TGTGCCAGCAGCTTTCAGCCAGGAGGTGGGCAGTTCTTC
CASSFQPGGGQFF
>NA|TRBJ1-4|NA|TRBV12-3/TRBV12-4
TGTGCCAGCAGTAAAAGACAGGTGGAAAAACTGTTTTTT
CASSKRQVEKLFF
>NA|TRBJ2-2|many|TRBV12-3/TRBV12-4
TGTGCCAGCAGTTATACCGGGGAGCTGTTTTTT
CASSYTGELFF
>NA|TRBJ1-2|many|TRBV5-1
TGTGCCAGCAGTTTAGGAAGGGTTAACTATGGCTACACCTTC
CASSLGRVNYGYTF
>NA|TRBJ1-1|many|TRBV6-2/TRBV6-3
TGTGCCAGCAGTCAACTGAGGGGCCGGAACACTGAAGCTTTCTTT
CASSQLRGRNTEAFF
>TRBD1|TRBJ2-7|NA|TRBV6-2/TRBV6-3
TGTGCCAGCAGGGAGTCCGGGACAGGGCCCTACGAGCAGTACTTC
CASRESGTGPYEQYF
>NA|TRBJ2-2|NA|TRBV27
TGTGCCAGCAAGGAGTTTAACACCGGGGAGCTGTTTTTT
CASKEFNTGELFF
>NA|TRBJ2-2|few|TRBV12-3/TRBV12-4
TGTGCCAGCAGTTTAGCGCTAGGGGGCACCGGGGAGCTGTTTTTT
CASSLALGGTGELFF
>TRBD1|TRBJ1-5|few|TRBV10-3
TGTGCCATCAGTGAGTCAGGGGGCACTCAGCCCCAGCATTTT
CAISESGGTQPQHF
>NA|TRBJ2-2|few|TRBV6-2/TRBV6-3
TGTGCCAGCAGAGAGAACACCGGGGAGCTGTTTTTT
CASRENTGELFF
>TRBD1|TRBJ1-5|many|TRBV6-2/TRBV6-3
TGTGCCAGCAGTTACTACGACAGGGCCCAGCCCCAGCATTTT
CASSYYDRAQPQHF
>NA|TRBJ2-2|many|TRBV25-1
TGTGCCAGCAGGGAGACGGGCCAAACCGGGGAGCTGTTTTTT
CASRETGQTGELFF
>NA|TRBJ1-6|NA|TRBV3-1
TGTGCCAGCAGCCAATCGCCTGGAGCCCTCCACTTT
CASSQSPGALHF
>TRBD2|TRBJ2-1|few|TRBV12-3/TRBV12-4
TGTGCCAGCAGTTTTTATAGCGGGGGCTCCTACAATGAGCAGTTCTTC
CASSFYSGGSYNEQFF
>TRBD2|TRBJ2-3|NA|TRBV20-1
TGCAGTGCTAGAGATCGGACTAGCGGGAGAGCAGATACGCAGTATTTT
CSARDRTSGRADTQYF
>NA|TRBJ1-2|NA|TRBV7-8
TGTGCCAGCAGCTTAGACCCGGGAGCCTATGGCTACACCTTC
CASSLDPGAYGYTF
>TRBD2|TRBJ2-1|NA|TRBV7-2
TGTGCCAGCAGCTTAACCGGGGGGGCGAAGTTCTTC
CASSLTGGAKFF
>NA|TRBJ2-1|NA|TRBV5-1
TGCGCCAGCAGCTTAGAGGGAGGTAACACCTACAATGAGCAGTTCTTC
CASSLEGGNTYNEQFF
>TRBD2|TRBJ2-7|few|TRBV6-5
TGTGCCAGCAGTTACGGTCGGGGGGAGTGGTACGAGCAGTACTTC
CASSYGRGEWYEQYF